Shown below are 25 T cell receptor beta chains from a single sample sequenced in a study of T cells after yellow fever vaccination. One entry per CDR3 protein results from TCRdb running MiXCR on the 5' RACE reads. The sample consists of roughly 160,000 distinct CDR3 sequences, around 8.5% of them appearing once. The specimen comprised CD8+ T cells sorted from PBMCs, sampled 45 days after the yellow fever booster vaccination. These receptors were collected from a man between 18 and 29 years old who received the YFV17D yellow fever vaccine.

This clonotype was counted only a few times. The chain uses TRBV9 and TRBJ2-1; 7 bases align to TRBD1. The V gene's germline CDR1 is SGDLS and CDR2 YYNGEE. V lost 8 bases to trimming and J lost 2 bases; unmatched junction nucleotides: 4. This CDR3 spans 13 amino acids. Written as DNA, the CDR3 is TGTGCCAGGAGGGGACAGACCTACAATGAGCAGTTCTTC. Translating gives CARRGQTYNEQFF.

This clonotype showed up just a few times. The CDR3 sequence is CATNRPRYNEQFF. The CDR3 nucleotides are TGTGCCACCAACCGGCCTAGGTACAATGAGCAGTTCTTC. The gene calls are TRBV6-6 and TRBJ2-1; no clear D gene. The CDR3 consists of 13 residues. Germline V gene sequence: CDR1 MNHNY, CDR2 SVGAGI (reference sequence). Trimming stripped 10 bases from V and 4 bases from J, with 14 bases between.

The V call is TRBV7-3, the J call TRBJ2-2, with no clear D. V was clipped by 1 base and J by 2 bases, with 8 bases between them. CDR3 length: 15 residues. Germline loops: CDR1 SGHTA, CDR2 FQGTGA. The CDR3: CASSLSGSNTGELFF. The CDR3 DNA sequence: TGTGCCAGCAGCTTAAGCGGCAGTAACACCGGGGAGCTGTTTTTT.

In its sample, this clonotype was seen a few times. CDR3 bases: TGTGCCAGCAGTTTCGGGGGGCATGGCACAGATACGCAGTATTTT. As protein: CASSFGGHGTDTQYF. The V and J genes are TRBV12-3 or TRBV12-4 and TRBJ2-3, with D possibly being TRBD2 (7 bases). Between the trimmed V and J ends, which lost 3 bases and 1 base, there was a span of 11 bases. The CDR3 sequence is 15 residues long.

The CDR3: CASSGQGGRGGEQYF. Written as DNA, the CDR3 is TGCGCCAGCAGCGGCCAGGGGGGTAGAGGCGGCGAGCAGTACTTC. The chain couples TRBV4-1 to TRBJ2-7; a weak D match, TRBD1 (7 bases). This CDR3 has 15 residues. Germline V gives CDR1 MGHRA, CDR2 YSYEKL. Trimming left V 5 bases short and J 6 bases short, with 20 bases between.

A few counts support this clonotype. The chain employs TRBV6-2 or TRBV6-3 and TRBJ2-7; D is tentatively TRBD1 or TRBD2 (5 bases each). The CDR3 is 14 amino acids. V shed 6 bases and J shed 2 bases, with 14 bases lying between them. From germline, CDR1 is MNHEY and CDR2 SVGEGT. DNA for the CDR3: TGTGCCAGCAGGGGTACCAGAGGGGCCTACGAGCAGTACGTC. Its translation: CASRGTRGAYEQYV.

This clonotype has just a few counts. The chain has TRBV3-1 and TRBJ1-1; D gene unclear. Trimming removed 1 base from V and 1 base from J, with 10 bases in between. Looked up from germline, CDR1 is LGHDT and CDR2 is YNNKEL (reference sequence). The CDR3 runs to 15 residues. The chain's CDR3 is CASSQVGRQNTEAFF. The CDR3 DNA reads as TGTGCCAGCAGCCAAGTAGGCAGACAGAACACTGAAGCTTTCTTT.

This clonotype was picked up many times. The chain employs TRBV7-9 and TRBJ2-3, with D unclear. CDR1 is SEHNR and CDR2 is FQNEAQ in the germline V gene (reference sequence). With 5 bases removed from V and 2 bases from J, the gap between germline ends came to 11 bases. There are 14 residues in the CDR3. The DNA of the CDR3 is TGTGCCAGCAGCCCCCCTTCCTCCACAGATACGCAGTATTTT. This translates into CASSPPSSTDTQYF.

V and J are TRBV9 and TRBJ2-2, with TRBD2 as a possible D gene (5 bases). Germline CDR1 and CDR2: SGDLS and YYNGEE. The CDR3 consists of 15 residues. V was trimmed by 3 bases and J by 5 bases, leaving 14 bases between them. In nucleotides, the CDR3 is TGTGCCAGCAGCGACAGCGGTGGATTAACCGGGGAGCTGTTTTTT. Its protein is CASSDSGGLTGELFF.

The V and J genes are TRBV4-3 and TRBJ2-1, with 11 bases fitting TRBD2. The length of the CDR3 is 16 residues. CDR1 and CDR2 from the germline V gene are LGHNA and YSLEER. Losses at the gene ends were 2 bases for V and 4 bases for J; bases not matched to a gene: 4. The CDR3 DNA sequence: TGCGCCAGCAGCCAAACAATAGCGGGGGGGTACAATGAGCAGTTCTTC. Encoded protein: CASSQTIAGGYNEQFF.

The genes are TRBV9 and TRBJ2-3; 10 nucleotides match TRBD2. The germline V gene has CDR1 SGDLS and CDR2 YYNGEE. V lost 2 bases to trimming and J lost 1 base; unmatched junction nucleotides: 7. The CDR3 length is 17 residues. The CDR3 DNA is TGTGCCAGCAGCGTTCGATCCGGGACTAGCGGCACAGATACGCAGTATTTT. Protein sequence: CASSVRSGTSGTDTQYF.

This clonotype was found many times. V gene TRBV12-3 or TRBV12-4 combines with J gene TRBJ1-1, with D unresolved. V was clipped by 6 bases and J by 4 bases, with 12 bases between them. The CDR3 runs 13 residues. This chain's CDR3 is CASRSRVITEAFF. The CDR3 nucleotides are TGTGCCAGCAGGTCAAGGGTTATCACTGAAGCTTTCTTT.

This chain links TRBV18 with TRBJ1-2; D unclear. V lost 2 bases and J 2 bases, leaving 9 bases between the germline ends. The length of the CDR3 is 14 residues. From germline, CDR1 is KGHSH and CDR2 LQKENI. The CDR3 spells CASSPMKGNYGYTF. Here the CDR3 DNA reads TGTGCCAGCTCACCAATGAAGGGAAACTATGGCTACACCTTC.

This CDR3 reads CASSPRRIVTDTQYF. The CDR3 nucleotides are TGTGCCAGCAGTCCACGGAGGATCGTCACAGATACGCAGTATTTT. The chain recombines TRBV28 with TRBJ2-3, with D possibly TRBD2 on 5 matching bases. Trimming took off 5 bases at V and 2 bases at J, with 14 bases between the two ends. Per the germline V gene, CDR1 is MDHEN and CDR2 is SYDVKM. The CDR3 runs 15 residues.

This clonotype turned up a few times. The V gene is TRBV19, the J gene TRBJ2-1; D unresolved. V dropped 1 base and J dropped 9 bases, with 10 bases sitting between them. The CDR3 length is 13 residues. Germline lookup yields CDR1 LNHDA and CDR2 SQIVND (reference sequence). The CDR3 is CASSIGVGVEQFF. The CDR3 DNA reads TGTGCCAGTAGTATAGGAGTTGGGGTTGAGCAGTTCTTC.

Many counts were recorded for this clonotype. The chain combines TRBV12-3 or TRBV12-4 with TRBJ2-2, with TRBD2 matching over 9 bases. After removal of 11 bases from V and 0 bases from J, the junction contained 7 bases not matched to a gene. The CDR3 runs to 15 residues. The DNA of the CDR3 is TGTGCCTATCTTAGCGGGGGCTCGAACACCGGGGAGCTGTTTTTT. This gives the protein CAYLSGGSNTGELFF.

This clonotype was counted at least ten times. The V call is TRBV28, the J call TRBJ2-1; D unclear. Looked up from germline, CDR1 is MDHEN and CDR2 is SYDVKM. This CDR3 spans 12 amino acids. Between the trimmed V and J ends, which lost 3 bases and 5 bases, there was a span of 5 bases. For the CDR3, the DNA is TGTGCCAGCAGTTTTTGGGACAATGAGCAGTTCTTC. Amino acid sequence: CASSFWDNEQFF.

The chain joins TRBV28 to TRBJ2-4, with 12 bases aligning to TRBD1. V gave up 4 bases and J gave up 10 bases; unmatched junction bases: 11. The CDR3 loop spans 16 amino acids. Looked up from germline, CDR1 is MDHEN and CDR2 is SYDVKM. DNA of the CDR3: TGTGCCAGCAGTTACTACCGGGACAGGGGGCGGGGAATTCAGTACTTC. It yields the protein CASSYYRDRGRGIQYF.

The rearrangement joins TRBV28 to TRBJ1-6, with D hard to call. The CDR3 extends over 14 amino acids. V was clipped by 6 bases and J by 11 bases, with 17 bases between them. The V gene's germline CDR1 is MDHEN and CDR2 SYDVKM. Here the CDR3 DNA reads TGTGCCAGCAGGCCGGCTAGCCCCCTGCCACCCCTCCACTTT. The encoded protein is CASRPASPLPPLHF.

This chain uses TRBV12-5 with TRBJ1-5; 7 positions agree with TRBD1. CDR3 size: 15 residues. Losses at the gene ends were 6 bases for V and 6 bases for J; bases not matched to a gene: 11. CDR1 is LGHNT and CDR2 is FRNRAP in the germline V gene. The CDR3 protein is CASGHGQVASQPQHF. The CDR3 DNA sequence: TGTGCTAGTGGCCACGGACAGGTTGCGAGTCAGCCCCAGCATTTT.

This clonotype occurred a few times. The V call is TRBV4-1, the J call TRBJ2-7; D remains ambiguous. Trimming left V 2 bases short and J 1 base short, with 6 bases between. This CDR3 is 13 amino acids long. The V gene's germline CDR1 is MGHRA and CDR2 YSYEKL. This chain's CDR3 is CASSQFRSYEQYF. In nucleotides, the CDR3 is TGCGCCAGCAGCCAATTCAGGTCCTACGAGCAGTACTTC.

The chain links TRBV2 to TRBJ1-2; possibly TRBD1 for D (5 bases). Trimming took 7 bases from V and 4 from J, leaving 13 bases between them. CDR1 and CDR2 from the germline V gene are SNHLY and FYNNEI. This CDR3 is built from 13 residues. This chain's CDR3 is CASNSGKGYGYTF. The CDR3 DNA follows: TGTGCCAGCAATTCAGGGAAGGGCTATGGCTACACCTTC.

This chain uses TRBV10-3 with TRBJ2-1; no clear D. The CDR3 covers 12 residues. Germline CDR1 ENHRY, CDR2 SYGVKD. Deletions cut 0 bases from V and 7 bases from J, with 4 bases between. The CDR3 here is CAISESGNEQFF. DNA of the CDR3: TGTGCCATCAGTGAGTCCGGTAATGAGCAGTTCTTC.

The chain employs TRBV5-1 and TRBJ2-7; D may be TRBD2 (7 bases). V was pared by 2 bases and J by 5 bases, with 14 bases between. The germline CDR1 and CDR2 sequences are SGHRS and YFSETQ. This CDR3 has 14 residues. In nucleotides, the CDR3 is TGCGCCAGCAGCTTTTCGGGGGGCTATCACGAGCAGTACTTC. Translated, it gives CASSFSGGYHEQYF.

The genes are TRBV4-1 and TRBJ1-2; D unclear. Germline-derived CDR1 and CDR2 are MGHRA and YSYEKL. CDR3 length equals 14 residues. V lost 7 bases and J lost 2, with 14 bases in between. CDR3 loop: CASTVRLGNYGYTF. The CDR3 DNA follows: TGCGCCAGCACCGTAAGATTGGGGAACTATGGCTACACCTTC.